This T cell receptor beta chain is drawn from a study of glioma-infiltrating T cells. Study observations and caveats: Very few CDR3 sequences were shared between tissue and blood.

The CDR3 length is 16 residues. Germline V CDR1 and CDR2: KGHDR, SFDVKD. The ends lost 1 base at V and 6 bases at J; junction bases unmatched: 5. The iRepertoire nested amplicon-rescue multiplex PCR amplified TCR alpha and beta CDR3s from RNA. TCRdb used MiXCR to reprocess the multiplex PCR reads, holding one entry per CDR3 protein. The data show under 150,000 distinct CDR3 sequences, around 23% seen once. A note on this clonotype: What it binds is unknown.

This chain connects TRBV24-1 to TRBJ2-1; 10 nucleotides align to TRBD2. Sequenced material: glioma tissue, nonneoplastic brain tissue, or PBMCs (not recorded which). The receptor was derived from a human donor with low-grade glioma or glioblastoma, undergoing nonglioma brain surgery, or in good health (not recorded which). The CDR3 sequence is CATSDLPSGGPNEQFF. DNA of the CDR3: TGTGCCACCAGTGATTTACCTAGCGGGGGCCCCAATGAGCAGTTCTTC.